This T cell receptor beta chain originates from a study of neurological immune-mediated disorders. MiXCR, applied by TCRdb to the 5' RACE reads, yields one record per CDR3 protein. The sample consists of some 42,000 distinct CDR3 sequences, around 10% of them appearing once. CDR3 length equals 11 residues. The ends were cut back, 4 bases at V and 3 bases at J, with 2 bases in the middle. Germline CDR1 LNHNV, CDR2 YYDKDF (reference sequence). This clonotype is labeled as medium-sized. The sequence was collected from a woman aged 30 to 39 with HTLV-1-associated myelopathy (HAM/TSP). Material for sequencing was CD4+ T cells from blood. The chain combines TRBV15 with TRBJ2-3; D is undetermined. Written as DNA, the CDR3 is TGTGCCACCAGCATGACAGATACGCAGTATTTT. It is translated as CATSMTDTQYF.